This T cell receptor beta chain is from a study of regulatory T cells in long-lasting Graves disease. Study-wide results and limits: TRBV28, TRBJ1-2 and TRBJ2-5 emerged as the favored segments in persistent disease.

Sample time point: newly diagnosed GD, antithyroid drugs for less than 3 months. RNA from PBMCs was the source of the TCR library. From germline, CDR1 is SNHLY and CDR2 FYNNEI. V gave up 6 bases and J gave up 5 bases, with 7 bases separating them. The CDR3 loop spans 11 amino acids. The TCR beta library used iRepertoire HTBI primers with Arm-PCR amplification of CDR3. MiXCR, run by TCRdb on the multiplex PCR reads, gives a single entry per CDR3 protein. In the table there are over 500,000 distinct CDR3 sequences, about 15% of which are singletons. This clonotype has a count of ten or more. Its specificity is not known. These same data were also listed under a study on T cells in Graves' hyperthyroidism and ophthalmopathy.

This clonotype was sampled from a man between 18 and 29 years old with Graves disease. The chain links TRBV2 to TRBJ1-2; a weak D match, TRBD1 (5 bases). The sequenced sample was peripheral blood mononuclear cells (PBMCs), obtained at new diagnosis, from a patient treated with antithyroid drugs. This CDR3 is CASRTDYGYTF. CDR3 nucleotides: TGTGCCAGCAGGACAGATTATGGCTACACCTTC.